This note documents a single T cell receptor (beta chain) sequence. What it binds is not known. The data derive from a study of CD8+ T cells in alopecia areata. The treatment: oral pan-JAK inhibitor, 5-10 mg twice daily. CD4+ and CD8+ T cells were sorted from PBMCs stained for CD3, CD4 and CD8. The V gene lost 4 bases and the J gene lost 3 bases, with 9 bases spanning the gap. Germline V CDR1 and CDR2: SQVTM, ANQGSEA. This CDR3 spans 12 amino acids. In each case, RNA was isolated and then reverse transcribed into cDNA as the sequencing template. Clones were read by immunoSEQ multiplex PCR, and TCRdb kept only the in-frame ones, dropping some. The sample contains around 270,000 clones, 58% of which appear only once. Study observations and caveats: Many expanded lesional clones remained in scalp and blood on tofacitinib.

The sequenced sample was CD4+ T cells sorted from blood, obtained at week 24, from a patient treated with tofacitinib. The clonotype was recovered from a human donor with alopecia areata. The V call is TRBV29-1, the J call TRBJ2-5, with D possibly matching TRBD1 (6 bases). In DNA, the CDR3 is TGCAGCGTTGGGAAGGGGGAAGAGACCCAGTACTTC. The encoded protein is CSVGKGEETQYF.